These 10 T cell receptor beta chains came from one sample sequenced in a study of blood T cell repertoires in COVID-19. Libraries were prepared by immunoSEQ multiplex PCR; TCRdb keeps only in-frame clonotypes and omits some of them. The top ten hold 0.45% to 0.65% of the sample, which has about 200,000 clones, 90% seen once. The sequenced material came from peripheral blood. The receptor source for this set is a man aged 50-60 years with acute or convalescent COVID-19.

The rearrangement joins TRBV2 to TRBJ1-2; D may be TRBD1 (6 bases). The CDR3 extends over 14 amino acids. Germline loops: CDR1 SNHLY, CDR2 FYNNEI. V was cut by 5 bases and J by 5 bases, with 15 bases left in between. CDR3 DNA: TGTGCCAGCAGTATCCGACAGGACCCTTATGGCTACACCTTC. This translates into CASSIRQDPYGYTF.

The CDR3 region is CASSRSRDSEAFF. The CDR3, as DNA: TGTGCCAGCAGCCGATCGAGGGACAGTGAAGCTTTCTTT. This chain links TRBV7-3 with TRBJ1-1, with 7 bases fitting TRBD1. V gave up 5 bases and J gave up 7 bases; unmatched junction bases: 7. This CDR3 has 13 residues. Germline V gene lookup returns CDR1 SGHTA and CDR2 FQGTGA.

V gene TRBV28 combines with J gene TRBJ2-1; no definite D call. Looked up from germline, CDR1 is MDHEN and CDR2 is SYDVKM. The germline V and J ends were trimmed by 8 bases and 8 bases, with 13 bases remaining between them. CDR3 size: 12 residues. DNA of the CDR3: TGTGCCAGCGGCCTCTCGAACGATGAGCAGTTCTTC. It encodes CASGLSNDEQFF.

This clone was picked up a small number of times. The chain recombines TRBV11-3 with TRBJ1-4, with unresolved D. V was clipped by 5 bases and J by 10 bases, with 14 bases between them. This CDR3 is 13 amino acids long. Germline V CDR1 and CDR2: SGHNT, YENEEA. CDR3 nucleotide sequence: TGTGCCAGCAGCGGGCCAGGCTTTGGAAAACTGTTTTTT. This gives the protein CASSGPGFGKLFF.

The chain couples TRBV7-9 to TRBJ2-3; tentatively, D is TRBD2 (6 bases). Germline values: CDR1 SEHNR, CDR2 FQNEAQ (reference sequence). V was shortened by 5 bases and J by 0 bases, with 24 bases between the two germline ends. The CDR3 runs 19 residues. CDR3 protein: CASSPSPSVWGSSTDTQYF. The CDR3, as DNA: TGTGCCAGCAGCCCGAGCCCTAGCGTTTGGGGGTCTAGCACAGATACGCAGTATTTT.

The rearrangement joins TRBV18 to TRBJ2-2; 11 nucleotides agree with TRBD2. CDR3 size: 16 residues. CDR1 is KGHSH and CDR2 is LQKENI in the germline V gene. The trim removed 0 bases at V and 5 bases at J, leaving 2 bases unmatched. This chain's CDR3 is CASSPPLAGGTGELFF. DNA of the CDR3: TGTGCCAGCTCACCACCTCTAGCGGGAGGAACCGGGGAGCTGTTTTTT.

This CDR3 is CASSPSERVYNEQFF. The CDR3 nucleotides read TGTGCCAGCAGCCCCTCGGAGAGGGTCTACAATGAGCAGTTCTTC. The rearrangement uses TRBV21-1 and TRBJ2-1; TRBD2 was called by the table and not checked on the DNA. TRBV21-1 is a recognized pseudogene. This CDR3 contains 15 residues.

This chain links TRBV19 with TRBJ1-5; no firm D call. Germline lookup yields CDR1 LNHDA and CDR2 SQIVND (reference sequence). The CDR3 sequence is 15 residues long. Trimming removed 1 base at V and 4 bases at J, with 11 bases between. The CDR3 DNA follows: TGTGCCAGTAGTATAGGAATCCAGACAAATCAGCCCCAGCATTTT. Its translation is CASSIGIQTNQPQHF. Complete variable domain (other parts from reference TRBV19 and TRBJ1-5): DGGITQSPKYLFRKEGQNVTLSCEQNLNHDAMYWYRQDPGQGLRLIYYSQIVNDFQKGDIAEGYSVSREKKESFPLTVTSAQKNPTAFYLCASSIGIQTNQPQHFGDGTRLSIL.

The V call is TRBV4-2, the J call TRBJ2-7; TRBD2 agrees at 10 bases. The J segment lost 1 base and the V segment lost 1 base, leaving 4 bases of the junction unmatched. CDR1 and CDR2 from the germline V gene are LGHNA and YNFKEQ. The CDR3 loop spans 16 amino acids. The chain's CDR3 is CASSQVGTSVSYEQYF. The CDR3 DNA follows: TGTGCCAGCAGCCAAGTAGGGACTAGCGTTTCCTACGAGCAGTACTTC.

The chain uses TRBV3-1 (or the pseudogene TRBV3-2) and TRBJ2-1; 12 bases agree with TRBD1. V was pared by 3 bases and J by 9 bases, with 6 bases of the junction left unmatched. The germline V gene encodes CDR1 LGHDT and CDR2 YNNKEL (reference sequence). The CDR3 has 15 amino acids. CDR3 in DNA: TGTGCCAGCAGCCAGCCGGGACAGGGGGCAGGTGAGCAGTTCTTC. This translates into CASSQPGQGAGEQFF.